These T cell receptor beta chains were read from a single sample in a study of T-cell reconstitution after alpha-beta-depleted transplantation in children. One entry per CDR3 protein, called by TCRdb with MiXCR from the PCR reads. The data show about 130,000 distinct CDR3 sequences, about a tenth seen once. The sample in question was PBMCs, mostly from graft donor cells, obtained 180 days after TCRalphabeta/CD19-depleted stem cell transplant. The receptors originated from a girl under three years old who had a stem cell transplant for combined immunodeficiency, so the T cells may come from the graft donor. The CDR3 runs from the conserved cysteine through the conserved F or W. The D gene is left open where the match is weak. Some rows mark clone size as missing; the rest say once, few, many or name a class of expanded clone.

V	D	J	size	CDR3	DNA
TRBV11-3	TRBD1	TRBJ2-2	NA	CASSSQQGMGTGELFF	TGTGCCAGCAGCTCTCAACAGGGGATGGGCACCGGGGAGCTGTTTTTT
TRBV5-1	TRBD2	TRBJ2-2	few	CASSPPLTGGAGELFF	TGCGCCAGCAGCCCCCCACTTACGGGGGGGGCCGGGGAGCTGTTTTTT
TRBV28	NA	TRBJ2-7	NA	CASSLRGGYYEQYF	TGTGCCAGCAGTTTGAGGGGGGGCTACTACGAGCAGTACTTC
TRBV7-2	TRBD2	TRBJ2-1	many	CASSPRLAGAYNEQFF	TGTGCCAGCAGCCCCAGACTAGCGGGAGCCTACAATGAGCAGTTCTTC
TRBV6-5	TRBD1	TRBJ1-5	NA	CASSYPGTGAFNQPQHF	TGTGCCAGCAGTTATCCCGGGACAGGAGCCTTCAATCAGCCCCAGCATTTT
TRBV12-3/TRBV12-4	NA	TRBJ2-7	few	CASSLFRSYEQYF	TGTGCCAGCAGTTTATTCCGTTCCTACGAGCAGTACTTC
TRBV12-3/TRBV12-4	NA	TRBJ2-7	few	CASSPTGSFYEQYF	TGTGCCAGCAGCCCGACGGGTAGTTTCTACGAGCAGTACTTC
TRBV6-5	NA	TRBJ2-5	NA	CASSWGGQQETQYF	TGTGCCAGCAGTTGGGGTGGGCAGCAAGAGACCCAGTACTTC
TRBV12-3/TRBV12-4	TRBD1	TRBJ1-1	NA	CASSFGPRGQAEAFF	TGTGCCAGCAGCTTCGGTCCCAGGGGGCAGGCTGAAGCTTTCTTT
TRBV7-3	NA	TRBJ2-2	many	CASSLNPTGELFF	TGTGCCAGCAGCTTAAACCCCACCGGGGAGCTGTTTTTT
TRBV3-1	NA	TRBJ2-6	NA	CASSPSRGGTNVLTF	TGTGCCAGCAGCCCTTCCCGGGGAGGAACCAACGTCCTGACTTTC
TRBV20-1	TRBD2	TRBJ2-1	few	CSARKSGSGNEQFF	TGCAGTGCTAGAAAAAGCGGGAGCGGAAATGAGCAGTTCTTC
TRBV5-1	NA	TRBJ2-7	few	CASSLGDSTSYEQYF	TGCGCCAGCAGCTTGGGGGACTCCACCTCCTACGAGCAGTACTTC
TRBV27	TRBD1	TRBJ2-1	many	CASSFSGTGDYNEQFF	TGTGCCAGCAGTTTCTCCGGGACAGGGGACTACAATGAGCAGTTCTTC
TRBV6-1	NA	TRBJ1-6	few	CASSDLQERSPLHF	TGTGCCAGCAGTGACCTCCAGGAAAGGTCACCCCTCCACTTT
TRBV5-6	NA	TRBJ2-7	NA	CASSYTGTRRYEQYF	TGTGCCAGCAGCTATACCGGGACAAGACGCTACGAGCAGTACTTC
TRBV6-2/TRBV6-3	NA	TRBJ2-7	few	CASSDVYEQYF	TGTGCCAGCAGTGACGTTTACGAGCAGTACTTC
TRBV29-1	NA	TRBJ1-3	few	CSVEGDPSSGNTIYF	TGCAGCGTTGAAGGGGACCCGAGCTCTGGAAACACCATATATTTT
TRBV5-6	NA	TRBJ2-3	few	CASNLNPSTDTQYF	TGTGCCAGCAATTTAAATCCTAGCACAGATACGCAGTATTTT